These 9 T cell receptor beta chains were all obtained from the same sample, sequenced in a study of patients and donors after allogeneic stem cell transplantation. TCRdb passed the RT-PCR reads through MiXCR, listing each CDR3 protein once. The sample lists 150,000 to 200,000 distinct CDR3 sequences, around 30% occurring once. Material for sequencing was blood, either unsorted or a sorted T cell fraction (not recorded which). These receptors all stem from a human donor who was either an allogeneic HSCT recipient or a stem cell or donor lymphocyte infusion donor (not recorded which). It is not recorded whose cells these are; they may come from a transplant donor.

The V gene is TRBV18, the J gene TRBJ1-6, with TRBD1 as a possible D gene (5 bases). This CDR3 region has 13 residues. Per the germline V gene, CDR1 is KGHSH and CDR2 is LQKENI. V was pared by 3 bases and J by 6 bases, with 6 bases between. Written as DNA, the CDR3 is TGTGCCAGCTCACCGGGGACTAATTCACCCCTCCACTTT. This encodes CASSPGTNSPLHF.

The CDR3 region is CAWAGSSNQPQHF. The DNA for the CDR3 is TGTGCCTGGGCGGGATCCAGCAATCAGCCCCAGCATTTT. This chain joins TRBV30 and TRBJ1-5; D unclear. CDR3 length: 13 residues. The germline V gene encodes CDR1 GTSNPN and CDR2 SVGIG (reference sequence). V was clipped by 5 bases and J by 1 base, with 9 bases between them.

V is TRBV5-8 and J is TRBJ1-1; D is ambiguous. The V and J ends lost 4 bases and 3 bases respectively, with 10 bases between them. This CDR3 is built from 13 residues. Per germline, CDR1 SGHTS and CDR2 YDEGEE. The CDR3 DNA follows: TGTGCCAGCAGCCCACAGCAGCACACTGAAGCTTTCTTT. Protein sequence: CASSPQQHTEAFF. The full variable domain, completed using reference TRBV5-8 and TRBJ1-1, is EAGVTQSPTHLIKTRGQQATLRCSPISGHTSVYWYQQALGLGLQFLLWYDEGEERNRGNFPPRFSGRQFPNYSSELNVNALELEDSALYLCASSPQQHTEAFFGQGTRLTVV.

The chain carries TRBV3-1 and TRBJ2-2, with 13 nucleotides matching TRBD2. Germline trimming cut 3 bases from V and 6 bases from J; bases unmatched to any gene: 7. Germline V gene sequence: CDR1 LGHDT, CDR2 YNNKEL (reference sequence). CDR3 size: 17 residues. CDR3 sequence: CASSQARLAGGSGELFF. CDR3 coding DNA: TGTGCCAGCAGCCAGGCAAGACTAGCGGGAGGCTCCGGGGAGCTGTTTTTT. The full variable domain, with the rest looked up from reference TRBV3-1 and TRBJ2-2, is DTAVSQTPKYLVTQMGNDKSIKCEQNLGHDTMYWYKQDSKKFLKIMFSYNNKELIINETVPNRFSPKSPDKAHLNLHINSLELGDSAVYFCASSQARLAGGSGELFFGEGSRLTVL.

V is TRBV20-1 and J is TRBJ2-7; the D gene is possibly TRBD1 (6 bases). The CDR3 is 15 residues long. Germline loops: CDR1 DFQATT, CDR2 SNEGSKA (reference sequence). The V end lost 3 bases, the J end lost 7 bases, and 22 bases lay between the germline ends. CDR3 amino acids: CSARRSGALAGEQYF. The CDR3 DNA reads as TGCAGTGCTAGGAGGTCAGGGGCCCTGGCAGGGGAGCAGTACTTC.

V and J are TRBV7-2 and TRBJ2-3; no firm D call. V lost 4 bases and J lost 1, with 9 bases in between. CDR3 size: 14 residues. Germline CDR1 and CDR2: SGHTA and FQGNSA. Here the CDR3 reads CASSSSIGTDTQYF. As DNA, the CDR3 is TGTGCCAGCAGCTCAAGCATCGGCACAGATACGCAGTATTTT.

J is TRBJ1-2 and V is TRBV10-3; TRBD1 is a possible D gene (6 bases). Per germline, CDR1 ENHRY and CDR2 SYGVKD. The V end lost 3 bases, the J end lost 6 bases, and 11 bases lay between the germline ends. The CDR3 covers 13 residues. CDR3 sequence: CAISDSTGDGYTF. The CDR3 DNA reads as TGTGCCATCAGTGATTCGACAGGTGATGGCTACACCTTC.

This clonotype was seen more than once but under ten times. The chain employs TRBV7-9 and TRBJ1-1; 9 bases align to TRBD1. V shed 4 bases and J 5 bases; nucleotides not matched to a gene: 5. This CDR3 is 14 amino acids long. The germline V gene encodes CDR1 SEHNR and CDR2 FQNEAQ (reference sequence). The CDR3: CASSSTGGRTEAFF. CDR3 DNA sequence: TGTGCCAGCAGCTCGACAGGGGGTAGGACTGAAGCTTTCTTT.

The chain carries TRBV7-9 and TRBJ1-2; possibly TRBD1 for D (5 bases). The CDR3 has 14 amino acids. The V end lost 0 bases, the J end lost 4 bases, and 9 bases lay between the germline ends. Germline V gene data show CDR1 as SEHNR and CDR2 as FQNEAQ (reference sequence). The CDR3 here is CASSLARGGYGYTF. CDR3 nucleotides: TGTGCCAGCAGCTTAGCGCGGGGCGGCTATGGCTACACCTTC.